The clone carrying this TCR beta chain was counted a few times. Antigen unknown. The sample comes from a study of early T cells in non-severe SARS-CoV-2 infection. Looking at the study overall: Unsorted whole-blood RNA was sequenced in bulk, leaving chains unpaired. Overall study results and limits: Anti-spike CD8 responses were favored by VDJdb matching, which missed private and CD4 specificities.

CDR3 size: 12 residues. The ends were cut back, 4 bases at V and 11 bases at J, with 14 bases in the middle. The V gene's germline CDR1 is LGHNT and CDR2 FRNRAP. Unique molecular identifier tags were affixed to discrete cDNA molecules. TCRdb reanalysed the 5' RACE reads using MiXCR and keeps one entry per CDR3 protein. Of 100,000 to 120,000 distinct CDR3 sequences in the sample, roughly 13% were seen once. Material: whole blood, obtained at baseline. The J gene is TRBJ1-1, the V gene TRBV12-5, with D uncertain. This receptor was obtained from an adult who was a healthcare worker with PCR-confirmed SARS-CoV-2 infection or an uninfected control (not recorded which). The CDR3 DNA is TGTGCTAGTGGTTGGATGAGAGGTTCGGCTTTCTTT. This codes for CASGWMRGSAFF. Together with reference TRBV12-5 and TRBJ1-1, the CDR3 gives the full variable domain: DARVTQTPRHKVTEMGQEVTMRCQPILGHNTVFWYRQTMMQGLELLAYFRNRAPLDDSGMPKDRFSAEMPDATLATLKIQPSEPRDSAVYFCASGWMRGSAFFGQGTRLTVV.